This T cell receptor beta chain stems from a study of cytomegalovirus exposure and HLA in healthy donors. Across the study: Findings of an earlier analysis included some 110 million unique TCR beta sequences from 180 million or so T cells. General study results and limits: Earlier analysis yielded a pattern in which most TCR beta V segments were productive about 90% or about 30% of the time. The dataset shows that most TCR sequences were rare, while some public TCRs occurred in many donors. High sensitivity and specificity were reportedly achieved when the classifier diagnosed cytomegalovirus status.

As concerns this clone: Its target is not known.

Vbeta (60) and Jbeta (13) primers were used in the PCR. The method was immunoSEQ multiplex PCR; TCRdb's version includes in-frame clones alone and lacks a portion of them. Among about 70,000 clones listed, around two thirds were seen once. Germline CDR1 MNHNS, CDR2 SASEGT. V dropped 10 bases and J dropped 0 bases, with 9 bases sitting between them. The CDR3 is made up of 13 amino acids. J is TRBJ1-4 and V is TRBV6-1, with no clear D. What was sequenced was PBMCs. The source is a human donor in good health. CDR3 DNA sequence: TGTGCCATCTCACGCGCAACTAATGAAAAACTGTTTTTT. This gives the protein CAISRATNEKLFF.